This T cell receptor (beta chain) is drawn from a study of blood T cell repertoires in COVID-19. On the study more broadly: Some COVID-19 samples were acute and others convalescent; all came from the United States, Italy and Spain. T cells, B-cell-depleted T cells, or PBMCs provided the cDNA or gDNA that served as material.

The V gene end was trimmed by 4 bases and the J gene end by 9 bases; junction bases not matched to a gene: 7. The CDR3 has 13 residues. Germline V gives CDR1 SQVTM, CDR2 ANQGSEA. In the source study's methods: Estimated nucleated cell counts came from reference gene primer amplification. This table comes from immunoSEQ multiplex PCR, and its TCRdb copy is limited to in-frame clones, with some not included. The D gene and trimming were derived from the DNA, and the V and J assignments and clone size from that table. The sample gives around 60,000 clones, approximately 80% of which show up once; 7.2% is in the top ten.

Sample: peripheral blood. The chain is built from TRBV29-1 and TRBJ2-4; TRBD1 aligns across 9 bases. The TCR sequence derives from a man aged 60 to 69 with acute or convalescent COVID-19. The CDR3 reads CSVVPGQGTIQYF. The CDR3 region has the DNA TGCAGCGTTGTCCCCGGACAGGGGACCATTCAGTACTTC.